The rows below give T cell receptor beta chains drawn from one sample of a study of blood T cell repertoires in COVID-19. Sequencing used immunoSEQ multiplex PCR; TCRdb keeps in-frame clones, though not all of them. The sample has over 250,000 clones; 83% are singletons. The sample comprised peripheral blood. Receptor source: a woman aged 50 to 65 who had recovered from COVID-19. CDR3s include the opening cysteine and the closing phenylalanine or tryptophan. D genes are given only for firm matches. Size tells how often a clone was seen (once, few, many) or the class of an expanded clone, and some rows leave it out.

TRBV19,.,.,TRBJ2-5,CASSAQGRGIQETQYF,TGTGCCAGTAGTGCGCAGGGGCGGGGGATCCAAGAGACCCAGTACTTC
TRBV11-2,.,.,TRBJ1-2,CASSLGAFSYGYTF,TGTGCCAGCAGCTTGGGGGCATTTTCCTATGGCTACACCTTC
TRBV7-8,.,TRBD2,TRBJ2-1,CASSSPTGLAYNEQFF,TGTGCCAGCAGCTCGCCTACGGGACTAGCCTACAATGAGCAGTTCTTC
TRBV19,.,.,TRBJ1-2,CASRIGRGLEGYTF,TGTGCCAGTAGGATTGGCAGGGGATTAGAAGGCTACACCTTC
TRBV28,once,.,TRBJ2-1,CATISGSSYNEQFF,TGTGCCACCATTAGCGGTAGCTCCTACAATGAGCAGTTCTTC
TRBV7-2,.,TRBD1,TRBJ2-1,CASSLARQGVAANEQFF,TGTGCCAGCAGCTTAGCTAGACAGGGTGTGGCAGCGAATGAGCAGTTCTTC
TRBV30,.,.,TRBJ1-5,CAWSGGIMEPQHF,TGTGCCTGGAGTGGAGGGATTATGGAGCCCCAGCATTTT
TRBV6-1,.,TRBD1,TRBJ1-2,CASSEGQLYGYTF,TGTGCCAGCAGTGAGGGACAGTTGTATGGCTACACCTTC
TRBV5-8,.,TRBD1,TRBJ2-3,CASSFHRGRDTQYF,TGTGCCAGCAGCTTTCACAGGGGGAGGGATACGCAGTATTTT
TRBV7-8,.,TRBD1,TRBJ2-5,CASSSGTVRETQYF,TGTGCCAGCAGCTCCGGGACAGTCCGAGAGACCCAGTACTTC
TRBV28,.,.,TRBJ2-3,CASSPTTDTQYF,TGTGCCAGCAGTCCCACAACAGATACGCAGTATTTT
TRBV28,.,.,TRBJ2-1,CASSFEGGLEQFF,TGTGCCAGCAGTTTTGAGGGGGGGCTTGAGCAGTTCTTC
TRBV10-3,.,.,TRBJ2-1,CAIKAGTGFSSYNEQFF,TGTGCCATCAAAGCGGGGACAGGATTTAGCTCCTACAATGAGCAGTTCTTC
TRBV18,once,TRBD1,TRBJ2-2,CASSPGTASGELFF,TGTGCCAGCTCACCCGGGACAGCGTCCGGGGAGCTGTTTTTT
TRBV28,.,.,TRBJ2-7,CASSHQGRSSYEQYF,TGTGCCAGCAGCCACCAGGGGCGGTCCTCCTACGAGCAGTACTTC
TRBV18,.,TRBD1,TRBJ2-3,CASSARQGFTDTQYF,TGTGCCAGCTCAGCTCGACAGGGGTTCACAGATACGCAGTATTTT
TRBV28,.,TRBD1,TRBJ2-1,CASSLSGTGYFEQFF,TGTGCCAGCAGTTTATCGGGGACAGGGTACTTTGAGCAGTTCTTC
TRBV4-3,.,.,TRBJ1-6,CASSQEEGVTNSPLHF,TGCGCCAGCAGCCAAGAAGAGGGGGTGACTAATTCACCCCTCCACTTT
TRBV12-3/TRBV12-4,once,.,TRBJ1-1,CASRQGPAAEAFF,TGTGCCAGCAGACAGGGCCCTGCCGCTGAAGCTTTCTTT
TRBV10-3,.,TRBD1,TRBJ2-5,CAISESAPGTGFQETQYF,TGTGCCATCAGTGAGTCTGCCCCCGGGACAGGGTTCCAAGAGACCCAGTACTTC
TRBV9,.,TRBD2,TRBJ2-3,CASSATAQRGDTQYF,TGTGCCAGCAGCGCGACAGCCCAGCGGGGCGATACGCAGTATTTT
TRBV28,.,TRBD2,TRBJ2-3,CASTPSGITADTQYF,TGTGCCAGCACCCCCAGCGGGATCACAGCAGATACGCAGTATTTT
TRBV4-1,.,.,TRBJ2-3,CASSQRLLAAGTDTQYF,TGCGCCAGCAGCCAACGACTACTAGCAGCAGGCACAGATACGCAGTATTTT
TRBV10-1,.,.,TRBJ1-4,CASRPESLDEKLFF,TGCGCCAGCAGACCCGAGAGTTTAGATGAAAAACTGTTTTTT
TRBV9,few,.,TRBJ1-6,CASSVEGPGNSPLHF,TGTGCCAGCAGCGTAGAGGGGCCGGGTAATTCACCCCTCCACTTT
TRBV4-3,.,.,TRBJ2-1,CASSPATSYNEQFF,TGCGCCAGCAGCCCCGCTACCTCCTACAATGAGCAGTTCTTC
TRBV7-3,.,.,TRBJ2-5,CASSLLGASQETQYF,TGTGCCAGCAGCCTCCTAGGGGCGTCCCAAGAGACCCAGTACTTC
TRBV28,.,.,TRBJ1-6,CASSTGSSYNSPLHF,TGTGCCAGCAGCACAGGGAGCTCCTATAATTCACCCCTCCACTTT
TRBV3-1/TRBV3-2,.,.,TRBJ1-4,CASSQPPGAGSPREKLFF,TGTGCCAGCAGCCAACCACCCGGGGCGGGGAGTCCTAGAGAAAAACTGTTTTTT
TRBV6-5,.,.,TRBJ1-5,CASSPTTGNQPQHF,TGTGCCAGCAGTCCAACTACGGGCAATCAGCCCCAGCATTTT
TRBV29-1,.,.,TRBJ2-5,CSGQDNQETQYF,TGCAGCGGGCAGGACAACCAAGAGACCCAGTACTTC
TRBV4-3,.,TRBD1,TRBJ1-1,CASSHEGGRDTEAFF,TGCGCCAGCAGCCACGAAGGGGGCAGGGACACTGAAGCTTTCTTT